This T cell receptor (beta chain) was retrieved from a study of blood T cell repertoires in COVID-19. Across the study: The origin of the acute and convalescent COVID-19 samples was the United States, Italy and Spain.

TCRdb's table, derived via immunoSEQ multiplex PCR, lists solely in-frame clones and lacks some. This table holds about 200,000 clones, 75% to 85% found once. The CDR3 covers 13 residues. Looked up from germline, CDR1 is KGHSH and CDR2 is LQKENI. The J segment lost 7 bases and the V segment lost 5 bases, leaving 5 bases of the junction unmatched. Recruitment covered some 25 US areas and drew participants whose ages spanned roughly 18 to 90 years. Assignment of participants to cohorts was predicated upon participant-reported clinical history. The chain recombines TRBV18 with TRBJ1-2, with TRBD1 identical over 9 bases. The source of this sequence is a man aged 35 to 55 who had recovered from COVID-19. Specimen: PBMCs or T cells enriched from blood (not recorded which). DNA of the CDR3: TGTGCCAGCTCATCCGGGACAGGGATTGGCTACACCTTC. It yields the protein CASSSGTGIGYTF.